The 24 T cell receptor beta chains reported below all come from one sample, sequenced in a study of vaccination and CD4 T cells after COVID-19. No antigens are known for them. Specified treatment: approximately 9-day PBMC culture with coronavirus spike peptide pools or control peptides (ViraFEST assay). The Oncomine TCR Beta short-read assay sequenced DNA from cultured CD4+ T cells. Via MiXCR, TCRdb re-called the PCR reads, giving one row per CDR3 protein. Here the sample spans about 16,000 distinct CDR3 sequences, 53% being singletons. The sample here was CD4+ T cells from blood, cultured in vitro, taken before SARS-CoV-2 vaccination. The receptors derive from a human donor who had recovered from COVID-19.

The rearrangement links TRBV20-1 to TRBJ1-6; 9 nucleotides line up with TRBD1. The CDR3 is 15 residues long. V lost 1 base, J lost 10 bases, and 8 bases stayed unmatched. Germline CDR1 reads DFQATT; CDR2 reads SNEGSKA (reference sequence). This CDR3 is CSARARTGERSPLHF. CDR3 nucleotides: TGCAGTGCTAGAGCACGGACAGGGGAAAGGTCACCCCTCCACTTT.

This clonotype was counted a few times. The chain joins TRBV2 to TRBJ2-5; D is undetermined. CDR3 length: 15 amino acids. Germline values: CDR1 SNHLY, CDR2 FYNNEI. Trimming shortened V by 3 bases and J by 5 bases, and 16 bases separated the two germline ends. CDR3 residues: CASSETRRDKETQYF. The CDR3 DNA follows: TGTGCCAGCAGTGAGACGCGCAGAGACAAGGAGACCCAGTACTTC. Full variable domain (missing parts from reference TRBV2 and TRBJ2-5): EPEVTQTPSHQVTQMGQEVILRCVPISNHLYFYWYRQILGQKVEFLVSFYNNEISEKSEIFDDQFSVERPDGSNFTLKIRSTKLEDSAMYFCASSETRRDKETQYFGPGTRLLVL.

This clonotype was recorded a few times. This chain uses TRBV25-1 with TRBJ1-2; D is possibly TRBD1 (5 bases). The CDR3 runs to 13 residues. The germline CDR1 and CDR2 sequences are MGHDK and SYGVNS. V was pared by 4 bases and J by 6 bases, with 12 bases between. The DNA of the CDR3 is TGTGCCAGCAGTGCCACAGGAGGTGATGGCTACACCTTC. Encoded protein: CASSATGGDGYTF.

The V call is TRBV20-1, the J call TRBJ2-3; TRBD2 agrees at 9 bases. The trim removed 3 bases at V and 4 bases at J, leaving 11 bases unmatched. Germline V CDR1 and CDR2: DFQATT, SNEGSKA (reference sequence). CDR3 length: 16 amino acids. This chain's CDR3 is CSARAVRGRGSDTQYF. The CDR3, as DNA: TGCAGTGCTAGGGCCGTGCGCGGGAGGGGGTCAGATACGCAGTATTTT.

This clonotype came up once. The chain joins TRBV7-8 to TRBJ2-1; 10 bases agree with TRBD2. Germline V gives CDR1 SGHVS, CDR2 FQNEAQ. V gave up 3 bases and J gave up 9 bases; unmatched junction bases: 8. CDR3 length: 15 amino acids. CDR3 DNA: TGTGCCAGCAGCTTCGAACTAGCGGGACGAAGTGAGCAGTTCTTC. Translated, it gives CASSFELAGRSEQFF.

The rearrangement uses TRBV20-1 and TRBJ1-1; possible D gene TRBD1, 5 bases. The CDR3 is made up of 13 amino acids. Trimming cost V 4 bases and J 0 bases, with 9 bases left between them. Germline assignment: CDR1 DFQATT and CDR2 SNEGSKA (reference sequence). CDR3 bases: TGCAGTGCTACGAGGGGCCTGAACACTGAAGCTTTCTTT. Protein product: CSATRGLNTEAFF.

The genes are TRBV25-1 and TRBJ1-4; no firm D call. The CDR3 covers 13 residues. Per germline, CDR1 MGHDK and CDR2 SYGVNS. Trimming shortened V by 2 bases and J by 8 bases, and 9 bases separated the two germline ends. CDR3 sequence reads: CASSEREGEKLFF. CDR3 DNA: TGTGCCAGCAGTGAACGGGAGGGCGAAAAACTGTTTTTT.

This rearrangement joins TRBV7-6 to TRBJ2-7; 8 bases match TRBD1. The CDR3 has 15 amino acids. Germline-derived CDR1 and CDR2 are SGHVS and FNYEAQ. V shed 5 bases, J shed 4 bases, and the junction held 10 bases outside the gene matches. In DNA, the CDR3 is TGTGCCAGCAGCCGGGAGACAGGGGCGACATACGAGCAGTACTTC. The encoded protein is CASSRETGATYEQYF.

The chain couples TRBV20-1 to TRBJ2-1; TRBD2 agrees at 7 bases. Trimming took 0 bases from V and 6 from J; bases not matched to a gene: 17. The CDR3 contains 18 residues. CDR1 is DFQATT, CDR2 SNEGSKA, per germline (reference sequence). CDR3 sequence: CSARDLGSGVLSINEQFF. The CDR3 nucleotides are TGCAGTGCTAGAGATTTGGGAAGCGGGGTTCTCTCGATCAATGAGCAGTTCTTC.

This clonotype was seen more than once but under ten times. The chain recombines TRBV20-1 with TRBJ2-1; 8 bases agree with TRBD2. The CDR3 extends over 14 amino acids. Trimming removed 0 bases from V and 9 bases from J; junction bases left unmatched: 7. Looked up from germline, CDR1 is DFQATT and CDR2 is SNEGSKA (reference sequence). The DNA for the CDR3 is TGCAGTGCTAGAGATGAGCGGGAGTCGGGTGAGCAGTTCTTC. Protein product: CSARDERESGEQFF.

V is TRBV20-1 and J is TRBJ1-6, with 7 nucleotides matching TRBD1. The CDR3 contains 14 residues. J was trimmed by 6 bases and V by 6 bases; bases with no gene match: 8. CDR1 DFQATT and CDR2 SNEGSKA come from the germline V gene (reference sequence). In nucleotides, the CDR3 is TGCAGTGCCTCTTCGGGACAGACTAATTCACCCCTCCACTTT. This gives the protein CSASSGQTNSPLHF.

This clonotype has only a few counts. V usage is TRBV2 and J usage is TRBJ1-2; TRBD1 aligns across 7 bases. The CDR3 runs 13 residues. Germline V gives CDR1 SNHLY, CDR2 FYNNEI. V shed 6 bases and J 8 bases; nucleotides not matched to a gene: 9. The CDR3 reads CASRTGTDRGYTF. CDR3 bases: TGTGCCAGCAGGACCGGGACAGATCGGGGCTACACCTTC.

The sample holds a few counts of this clonotype. This rearrangement joins TRBV20-1 to TRBJ2-1; unclear D gene. Per the germline V gene, CDR1 is DFQATT and CDR2 is SNEGSKA (reference sequence). There are 15 residues in the CDR3. The ends were cut back, 0 bases at V and 6 bases at J, with 15 bases in the middle. The CDR3 sequence is CSARDLGNYLNEQFF. The CDR3 bases are TGCAGTGCTAGAGATCTGGGAAATTACCTCAATGAGCAGTTCTTC.

Written as DNA, the CDR3 is TGCAGTGCTCGGGACGGACTCAGCAATCAGCCCCAGCATTTT. This translates into CSARDGLSNQPQHF. The V gene is TRBV20-1, the J gene TRBJ1-5, with D tentatively TRBD1 (5 bases). The CDR3 extends over 14 amino acids. Trimming took 5 bases from V and 1 from J, leaving 12 bases between them. CDR1 is DFQATT and CDR2 is SNEGSKA in the germline V gene (reference sequence).

The V gene is TRBV30, the J gene TRBJ1-6; 9 positions match TRBD1. The germline gives CDR1 GTSNPN, CDR2 SVGIG (reference sequence). The V segment lost 2 bases and the J segment 10 bases; nucleotides outside the gene matches: 6. The CDR3 runs to 14 residues. CDR3 residues: CAWSSRTGDSPLHF. The CDR3 DNA sequence: TGTGCCTGGAGTTCCAGGACAGGGGACTCACCCCTCCACTTT.

The chain carries TRBV6-1 and TRBJ1-1; D not resolved. This CDR3 is built from 13 residues. V lost 6 bases to trimming and J lost 3 bases, with 11 bases between them. Germline V CDR1 and CDR2: MNHNS, SASEGT. CDR3: CASRARGDTEAFF. The CDR3 DNA sequence: TGTGCCAGCAGGGCCCGCGGTGACACTGAAGCTTTCTTT.

V and J are TRBV20-1 and TRBJ2-5, with 8 bases aligning to TRBD2. Germline V gene sequence: CDR1 DFQATT, CDR2 SNEGSKA (reference sequence). V was pared by 6 bases and J by 3 bases, with 9 bases of the junction left unmatched. This CDR3 is built from 14 residues. Here the CDR3 DNA reads TGCAGTGCCGACCTCGGGAGGGCCAAAGAGACCCAGTACTTC. Translation: CSADLGRAKETQYF.

This clonotype was observed a handful of times. This chain joins TRBV20-1 and TRBJ2-7; the match to TRBD2 covers 7 bases. V gave up 0 bases and J gave up 7 bases; unmatched junction bases: 6. The CDR3 consists of 13 residues. Germline assignment: CDR1 DFQATT and CDR2 SNEGSKA (reference sequence). For the CDR3, the DNA is TGCAGTGCTAGAGAAGGACTAGTTGGGGAGCAGTACTTC. This gives the protein CSAREGLVGEQYF.

This clonotype is a singleton in its sample. This chain joins TRBV30 and TRBJ1-5; 12 nucleotides line up with TRBD1. The CDR3 length is 15 residues. With 0 bases clipped from V and 3 bases from J, the junction kept 0 bases outside the gene matches. Germline loops: CDR1 GTSNPN, CDR2 SVGIG (reference sequence). The CDR3 spells CAWSVGQGANQPQHF. The CDR3 DNA sequence: TGTGCCTGGAGTGTGGGACAGGGGGCCAATCAGCCCCAGCATTTT.

This clonotype was picked up a small number of times. The chain combines TRBV6-4 with TRBJ1-6; D unclear. Germline V gives CDR1 MRHNA, CDR2 SNTAGT. The CDR3 spans 13 residues. Trimming stripped 5 bases from V and 6 bases from J, with 8 bases between. CDR3 residues: CASSPSANSPLHF. The CDR3 DNA follows: TGTGCCAGCAGTCCGTCGGCTAATTCACCCCTCCACTTT.

The chain employs TRBV2 and TRBJ1-1, with a tentative D call TRBD1 (5 bases). Germline-derived CDR1 and CDR2 are SNHLY and FYNNEI. The V gene lost 3 bases and the J gene lost 1 base, with 6 bases spanning the gap. The CDR3 has 13 amino acids. CDR3 residues: CASSDQGNTEAFF. CDR3 coding DNA: TGTGCCAGCAGTGACCAGGGGAACACTGAAGCTTTCTTT. Combining the CDR3 with reference TRBV2 and TRBJ1-1 gives the whole variable domain EPEVTQTPSHQVTQMGQEVILRCVPISNHLYFYWYRQILGQKVEFLVSFYNNEISEKSEIFDDQFSVERPDGSNFTLKIRSTKLEDSAMYFCASSDQGNTEAFFGQGTRLTVV.

A few counts support this clonotype. The V gene is TRBV7-3, the J gene TRBJ2-5; 9 nucleotides match TRBD2. This CDR3 is 15 amino acids long. Germline V gives CDR1 SGHTA, CDR2 FQGTGA. V dropped 1 base and J dropped 4; count of bases not matched to a gene: 4. The CDR3 nucleotides read TGTGCCAGCAGCTTAAATGCGGGAGGGTTAGAGACCCAGTACTTC. Translating gives CASSLNAGGLETQYF.

This clonotype was detected only a few times. V gene TRBV20-1 combines with J gene TRBJ1-1; D gene unclear. Germline lookup yields CDR1 DFQATT and CDR2 SNEGSKA (reference sequence). V was trimmed by 3 bases and J by 10 bases, leaving 18 bases between them. The CDR3 extends over 13 amino acids. The CDR3 nucleotides are TGCAGTGCTAGTATTGCCAGGTCCAAGGGAGCTTTCTTT. As protein: CSASIARSKGAFF.

This clonotype was counted only a few times. The chain couples TRBV15 to TRBJ2-3; tentative D call: TRBD1 (6 bases). Germline V gene sequence: CDR1 LNHNV, CDR2 YYDKDF (reference sequence). The CDR3 covers 15 residues. V was clipped by 2 bases and J by 3 bases, with 12 bases between them. The CDR3 sequence: CATSRRDTGTDTQYF. Written as DNA, the CDR3 is TGTGCCACCAGCAGACGGGACACGGGAACAGATACGCAGTATTTT.